This T cell receptor beta chain came from a study of T cells in Graves' hyperthyroidism and ophthalmopathy. The wider study: Prior to any treatment, at the point of initial diagnosis, peripheral blood was collected.

Amplified TCR beta CDR3 regions came from RNA transcripts. Initially, a first-round RT-PCR of the TCR CDR3 employed the HTBI primer set. TCRdb ran MiXCR on the multiplex PCR reads and lists one entry per CDR3 protein. The table shows some 510,000 distinct CDR3 sequences, with about a fifth occurring only once. The germline V gene has CDR1 MDHEN and CDR2 SYDVKM. The V gene end was trimmed by 6 bases and the J gene end by 4 bases; junction bases not matched to a gene: 7. CDR3 length equals 14 residues. The rearrangement joins TRBV28 to TRBJ2-7; the match to TRBD1 covers 9 bases. The TCR originated in a man aged 18 to 30 with Graves' hyperthyroidism. Sequenced sample: blood. CDR3 sequence: CASRPTGGMYEQYF. Written as DNA, the CDR3 is TGTGCCAGCAGACCTACAGGGGGCATGTACGAGCAGTACTTC. The full variable domain, completed using reference TRBV28 and TRBJ2-7, is DVKVTQSSRYLVKRTGEKVFLECVQDMDHENMFWYRQDPGLGLRLIYFSYDVKMKEKGDIPEGYSVSREKKERFSLILESASTNQTSMYLCASRPTGGMYEQYFGPGTRLTVT.